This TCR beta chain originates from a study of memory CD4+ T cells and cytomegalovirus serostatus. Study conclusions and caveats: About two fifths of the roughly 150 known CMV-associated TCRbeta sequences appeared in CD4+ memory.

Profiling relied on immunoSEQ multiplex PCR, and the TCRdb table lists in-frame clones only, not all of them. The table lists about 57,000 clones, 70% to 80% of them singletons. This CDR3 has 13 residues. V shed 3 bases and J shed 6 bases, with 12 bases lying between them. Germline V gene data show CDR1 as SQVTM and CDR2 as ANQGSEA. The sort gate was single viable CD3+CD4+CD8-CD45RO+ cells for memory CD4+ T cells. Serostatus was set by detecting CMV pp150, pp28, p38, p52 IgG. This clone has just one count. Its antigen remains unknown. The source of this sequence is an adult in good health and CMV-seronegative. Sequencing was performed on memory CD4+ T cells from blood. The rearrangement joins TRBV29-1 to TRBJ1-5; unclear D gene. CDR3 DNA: TGCAGCGTTGATGCCGGGCCCGGTCAGCCCCAGCATTTT. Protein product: CSVDAGPGQPQHF.